The sequence of this TCR beta chain was determined in a study of T cell clones after liver transplantation. Study at large: In this trial, immunosuppression withdrawal was attempted within 2 years of liver transplant. Post-transplant blood was tracked for graft-donor-reactive T cell clones identified in a pre-transplant mixed lymphocyte reaction. Graft-donor-reactive sequences were compared with third-party-reactive TCRbeta sequences from pre-transplant mixed lymphocyte reactions. General study results and limits: In most of the 8 subjects, circulating graft-donor-reactive CD4 TCRbeta sequences fell significantly after transplant.

V lost 4 bases to trimming and J lost 2 bases, with 20 bases between them. The CDR3 has 17 amino acids. Germline V gives CDR1 KGHSH, CDR2 LQKENI. In the case of this clone: Antigen specificity is unknown.

Generated by immunoSEQ multiplex PCR, the TCRdb table keeps only in-frame clones and is missing some. Found here are around 77,000 clones, about 80% of them singletons; the top ten hold 0.79%. Sequences were derived from CD4+ T cells from blood, sampled 12 months after liver transplant. The sequence was obtained from a human patient who received a liver transplant. Some T cells may originate from the graft donor. This chain links TRBV18 with TRBJ2-5; D call uncertain. The CDR3 nucleotides read TGTGCCAGCTCACTCACCCTGACGGATTACCATCAAGAGACCCAGTACTTC. Translated: CASSLTLTDYHQETQYF.